The 29 T cell receptor beta chains reported below all come from one sample, sequenced in a study of blood T cells in healthy people across ages. Through a sample-barcoded 5' primer and a J-beta primer mix, a second PCR was run for roughly 6 to 12 cycles. TCRdb redid the calling of the 5' RACE reads with MiXCR, one entry per CDR3 protein. The sample includes roughly 1.6 million distinct CDR3 sequences, roughly 32% of them seen just once. The specimen was blood. The receptor source for this set is a woman aged 25 to 39 in good health.

In its sample, this clonotype was seen many times. CDR3 amino acids: CASSLWGAAEYGYTF. Written as DNA, the CDR3 is TGTGCCAGTAGCCTATGGGGGGCAGCGGAGTATGGCTACACCTTC. V usage is TRBV19 and J usage is TRBJ1-2; weak D call: TRBD1 (6 bases). The CDR3 runs to 15 residues. Between the trimmed V and J ends, which lost 6 bases and 5 bases, there was a span of 19 bases. Germline V CDR1 and CDR2: LNHDA, SQIVND (reference sequence).

In this sample, this clonotype turned up a few times. This chain uses TRBV27 with TRBJ2-5; the D gene is possibly TRBD2 (6 bases). Germline loops: CDR1 MNHEY, CDR2 SMNVEV (reference sequence). The CDR3 contains 18 residues. Trimming removed 0 bases at V and 2 bases at J, with 19 bases between. Written as DNA, the CDR3 is TGTGCCAGCAGTTTATCGACGCCTGGACTAAGTCCTCAAGAGACCCAGTACTTC. Translated, it gives CASSLSTPGLSPQETQYF.

This clonotype appeared a few times. The V gene is TRBV6-1, the J gene TRBJ1-2; 7 bases line up with TRBD1. CDR1 is MNHNS, CDR2 SASEGT, per germline. The CDR3 contains 14 residues. V dropped 6 bases and J dropped 2; count of bases not matched to a gene: 6. Written as DNA, the CDR3 is TGTGCCAGCAGCTCGACAGGGAACAACTATGGCTACACCTTC. Its translation: CASSSTGNNYGYTF.

On this clonotype itself: A read error may produce the germline difference seen at one junction end. V and J are TRBV28 and TRBJ2-4; no firm D call. The germline CDR1 and CDR2 sequences are MDHEN and SYDVKM. This CDR3 has 12 residues. The CDR3 nucleotides are TGTGCCAGCAGTTTGTCTAGAAACGTTCAGTACTTC. Protein sequence: CASSLSRNVQYF.

This clonotype was counted only a few times. V gene TRBV10-3 combines with J gene TRBJ2-1; perhaps D is TRBD1 or TRBD2 (5 bases each). This CDR3 comprises 14 residues. V was clipped by 2 bases and J by 6 bases, with 11 bases between them. Per germline, CDR1 ENHRY and CDR2 SYGVKD. CDR3 bases: TGTGCCATCAGTGAGGGGGGTATGGCCAATGAGCAGTTCTTC. Translating gives CAISEGGMANEQFF.

The chain joins TRBV6-5 to TRBJ2-1, with 8 bases lining up with TRBD2. The CDR3 has 14 residues. The V and J ends lost 10 bases and 4 bases, in that order; junction bases with no gene match: 9. Germline V CDR1 and CDR2: MNHEY, SVGAGI. The CDR3, as DNA: TGTGCCAACTTCCCGGGAGGGAAATACAATGAGCAGTTCTTC. Encoded protein: CANFPGGKYNEQFF.

This chain connects TRBV9 to TRBJ1-2; tentatively, D is TRBD1 (6 bases). The germline V and J ends were trimmed by 4 bases and 5 bases, with 12 bases remaining between them. This CDR3 spans 13 amino acids. The germline V gene encodes CDR1 SGDLS and CDR2 YYNGEE. CDR3 DNA sequence: TGTGCCAGCAGCCCTGGGACAAAATATGGCTACACCTTC. This codes for CASSPGTKYGYTF.

The sample holds a few counts of this clonotype. The CDR3 sequence is CASSPGTARPYGYTF. CDR3 nucleotide sequence: TGTGCCAGCAGCCCGGGGACAGCCAGGCCCTATGGCTACACCTTC. The chain is built from TRBV3-1 and TRBJ1-2, with TRBD1 matching over 7 bases. V shed 4 bases and J 4 bases; nucleotides not matched to a gene: 9. The germline V gene encodes CDR1 LGHDT and CDR2 YNNKEL (reference sequence). The CDR3 runs 15 residues.

This clonotype appeared a few times. The V and J genes are TRBV27 and TRBJ2-7; 9 positions agree with TRBD1. Germline assignment: CDR1 MNHEY and CDR2 SMNVEV (reference sequence). V lost 1 base to trimming and J lost 2 bases; unmatched junction nucleotides: 6. The CDR3 is 16 amino acids. The CDR3 here is CASSLLSTGGAYEQYF. DNA for the CDR3: TGTGCCAGCAGTTTATTATCGACAGGGGGAGCCTACGAGCAGTACTTC.

The chain is built from TRBV7-6 and TRBJ2-5; 12 nucleotides match TRBD2. Germline loops: CDR1 SGHVS, CDR2 FNYEAQ. Unmatched junction bases numbered 6, after V lost 1 base and J lost 6 bases. CDR3 size: 16 residues. Written as DNA, the CDR3 is TGTGCCAGCAGCTTAGGGTCTAGCGGGGGGGCAAAGACCCAGTACTTC. It yields the protein CASSLGSSGGAKTQYF.

Only a few counts were recorded for this clonotype. This rearrangement joins TRBV7-7 to TRBJ2-3, with no clear D. This CDR3 contains 14 residues. The ends were cut back, 1 base at V and 4 bases at J, with 9 bases in the middle. Per germline, CDR1 SSHAT and CDR2 FNYEAQ (reference sequence). This CDR3 reads CASSLDSGSDTQYF. As DNA, the CDR3 is TGTGCCAGCAGCTTAGATTCAGGCTCAGATACGCAGTATTTT.

This clonotype has at least ten counts. V usage is TRBV20-1 and J usage is TRBJ2-7, with D tentatively TRBD2 (6 bases). Germline lookup yields CDR1 DFQATT and CDR2 SNEGSKA (reference sequence). V was cut by 1 base and J by 3 bases, with 16 bases left in between. This CDR3 spans 15 amino acids. CDR3 amino acids: CSARVLGSGYYEQYF. The CDR3 nucleotides read TGCAGTGCTAGAGTATTGGGTAGCGGCTACTACGAGCAGTACTTC.

The rearrangement links TRBV7-9 to TRBJ1-1; D is unclear. The length of the CDR3 is 14 residues. V shed 4 bases and J shed 0 bases, with 9 bases lying between them. Germline loops: CDR1 SEHNR, CDR2 FQNEAQ (reference sequence). The CDR3 coding sequence is TGTGCCAGCAGCTCTTCAGCCCTGAACACTGAAGCTTTCTTT. It specifies CASSSSALNTEAFF.

This clonotype appeared a single time. Mismatch with germline at one junction end may stem from a read error. This sequence joins TRBV7-9 and TRBJ1-5; D remains ambiguous. The germline V gene has CDR1 SEHNR and CDR2 FQNEAQ (reference sequence). This CDR3 has 14 residues. The chain's CDR3 is CANSYSGLNQPQHF. In DNA form, the CDR3 reads TGTGCCAACAGCTACTCCGGGCTCAATCAGCCCCAGCATTTT.

This sequence joins TRBV9 and TRBJ2-5, with D unresolved. The CDR3 is 13 amino acids. The germline V gene encodes CDR1 SGDLS and CDR2 YYNGEE. The V end lost 3 bases, the J end lost 9 bases, and 15 bases lay between the germline ends. CDR3: CASSEGLGVSQYF. In DNA, the CDR3 is TGTGCCAGCAGCGAAGGGTTGGGTGTGTCCCAGTACTTC.

This clonotype was seen a few times. The gene calls are TRBV28 and TRBJ2-1, with 10 positions matching TRBD2. In germline, CDR1 is MDHEN, CDR2 SYDVKM. Losses at the gene ends were 1 base for V and 2 bases for J; bases not matched to a gene: 5. This CDR3 spans 17 amino acids. The chain's CDR3 is CASSLLSSGRAYNEQFF. The CDR3 DNA is TGTGCCAGCAGTTTATTATCCAGCGGGAGGGCCTACAATGAGCAGTTCTTC.

This clonotype has ten or more counts. One junction end does not reproduce the germline sequence, and a read error may be involved. DNA of the CDR3: TGTGCCAGCAGTGGCCCCAGGGAGACCCAGTACTTC. This sequence encodes CASSGPRETQYF. The rearrangement uses TRBV5-1 and TRBJ2-5; D unresolved. Germline V gives CDR1 SGHRS, CDR2 YFSETQ. CDR3 length equals 12 residues.

This clonotype occurred a few times. The rearrangement links TRBV6-6 to TRBJ2-1; TRBD2 matches at 11 bases. The CDR3 covers 16 residues. Germline V gives CDR1 MNHNY, CDR2 SVGAGI (reference sequence). With V trimmed by 6 bases and J by 6 bases, 10 bases remained unmatched. The CDR3 spells CASSTYSGRAINEQFF. As DNA, the CDR3 is TGTGCCAGCAGCACCTATAGCGGGAGGGCCATCAATGAGCAGTTCTTC.

There are a few counts of this clonotype. This chain joins TRBV20-1 and TRBJ2-1; D perhaps matches TRBD1 (6 bases). Trimming removed 3 bases from V and 5 bases from J, with 11 bases in between. The germline V gene encodes CDR1 DFQATT and CDR2 SNEGSKA (reference sequence). CDR3 length: 13 residues. The CDR3 bases are TGCAGTGCTAGTAATCCAGGGGACAATGAGCAGTTCTTC. Protein product: CSASNPGDNEQFF.

This clonotype was seen once. The J gene is TRBJ2-2, the V gene TRBV2, with 7 bases lining up with TRBD2. This CDR3 is 13 amino acids long. V shed 11 bases, J shed 4 bases, and the junction held 7 bases outside the gene matches. Germline V CDR1 and CDR2: SNHLY, FYNNEI. CDR3 sequence: CAGRLAGTGELFF. DNA of the CDR3: TGTGCCGGCCGACTAGCAGGCACCGGGGAGCTGTTTTTT. Full variable domain (outside the CDR3, taken from reference TRBV2 and TRBJ2-2): EPEVTQTPSHQVTQMGQEVILRCVPISNHLYFYWYRQILGQKVEFLVSFYNNEISEKSEIFDDQFSVERPDGSNFTLKIRSTKLEDSAMYFCAGRLAGTGELFFGEGSRLTVL.

This clonotype was counted many times. V and J are TRBV15 and TRBJ2-1; 8 nucleotides match TRBD2. The CDR3 has 15 amino acids. Germline values: CDR1 LNHNV, CDR2 YYDKDF (reference sequence). Trimming at V came to 4 bases and at J to 6 bases, leaving 8 bases not matched to a gene. The CDR3 protein is CATSKREISANEQFF. Here the CDR3 DNA reads TGTGCCACCAGCAAGCGGGAGATCAGCGCCAATGAGCAGTTCTTC. The whole variable domain, remainder taken from reference TRBV15 and TRBJ2-1, is DAMVIQNPRYQVTQFGKPVTLSCSQTLNHNVMYWYQQKSSQAPKLLFHYYDKDFNNEADTPDNFQSRRPNTSFCFLDIRSPGLGDTAMYLCATSKREISANEQFFGPGTRLTVL.

This clonotype was recorded at least ten times. J is TRBJ2-1 and V is TRBV7-9, with a tentative D call TRBD1 (5 bases). Germline-derived CDR1 and CDR2 are SEHNR and FQNEAQ (reference sequence). The CDR3 consists of 16 residues. The ends were cut back, 4 bases at V and 3 bases at J, with 16 bases in the middle. CDR3 amino acids: CASSSHSTDSYNEQFF. The CDR3 DNA follows: TGTGCCAGCAGCTCTCACTCGACTGACAGCTACAATGAGCAGTTCTTC. The full variable domain, rest sourced from reference TRBV7-9 and TRBJ2-1, is DTGVSQNPRHKITKRGQNVTFRCDPISEHNRLYWYRQTLGQGPEFLTYFQNEAQLEKSRLLSDRFSAERPKGSFSTLEIQRTEQGDSAMYLCASSSHSTDSYNEQFFGPGTRLTVL.

This clonotype came up a few times. The chain joins TRBV3-1 to TRBJ2-3; maybe TRBD2 (5 bases). Germline CDR1 is LGHDT and CDR2 is YNNKEL (reference sequence). Trimming cost V 0 bases and J 2 bases, with 9 bases left between them. The CDR3 is 15 residues long. CDR3 residues: CASSQDNDYTDTQYF. The CDR3 nucleotides are TGTGCCAGCAGCCAAGATAACGACTACACAGATACGCAGTATTTT.

The chain uses TRBV6-2 or TRBV6-3 and TRBJ2-7; 7 nucleotides match TRBD2. CDR1 is MNHEY, CDR2 SVGEGT, per germline. Trimming took 6 bases from V and 9 from J; bases not matched to a gene: 14. The CDR3 is 14 residues long. The CDR3 DNA reads TGTGCCAGCAGCGACCAAGGCGGGGGAACCAGGCAGTACTTC. The encoded protein is CASSDQGGGTRQYF.

This clonotype was counted only a few times. The CDR3 nucleotides read TGCGCCAGCAGCTTGGCGGACAGGACCTACGAGCAGTACTTC. Protein product: CASSLADRTYEQYF. V and J are TRBV5-1 and TRBJ2-7, with 7 bases matching TRBD1. After removal of 0 bases from V and 2 bases from J, the junction contained 2 bases not matched to a gene. CDR3 length: 14 amino acids. Germline CDR1 is SGHRS and CDR2 is YFSETQ.

This clonotype was counted ten times or more. The rearrangement links TRBV7-9 to TRBJ2-1; 9 nucleotides line up with TRBD1. The length of the CDR3 is 16 residues. The V gene's germline CDR1 is SEHNR and CDR2 FQNEAQ (reference sequence). V lost 3 bases and J lost 2; bases outside the gene matches: 5. CDR3 nucleotides: TGTGCCAGCAGCTTCATTACAGGGGGCCCCTACAATGAGCAGTTCTTC. It encodes CASSFITGGPYNEQFF.

The chain links TRBV28 to TRBJ1-4; D is unclear. V was clipped by 5 bases and J by 10 bases, with 14 bases between them. CDR3 size: 13 residues. Germline assignment: CDR1 MDHEN and CDR2 SYDVKM. For the CDR3, the DNA is TGTGCCAGCAGTCCCCGTGAGAGGGCAAAACTGTTTTTT. Translated, it gives CASSPRERAKLFF.

V usage is TRBV5-5 and J usage is TRBJ2-7, with D perhaps assigned TRBD1 or TRBD2 (5 bases each). The germline V gene encodes CDR1 SGHKS and CDR2 YYEKEE (reference sequence). This CDR3 spans 15 amino acids. Trimming cost V 0 bases and J 3 bases, with 13 bases left between them. The CDR3 nucleotides are TGTGCCAGCAGCTTGGAGTCTTGGGGGTACTACGAGCAGTACTTC. Amino acids: CASSLESWGYYEQYF.

The chain is built from TRBV7-9 and TRBJ1-2; a weak D match, TRBD1 (6 bases). The CDR3 loop spans 15 amino acids. Germline-derived CDR1 and CDR2 are SEHNR and FQNEAQ (reference sequence). The V gene lost 7 bases and the J gene lost 7 bases, with 22 bases spanning the gap. The CDR3 DNA sequence: TGTGCCAGCAACCTGGACGGACAGTCTGATAGTGGCTACACCTTC. This encodes CASNLDGQSDSGYTF.